The rows below give T cell receptor beta chains drawn from one sample of a study of cytomegalovirus exposure and HLA in healthy donors. Using immunoSEQ multiplex PCR, the repertoire was profiled, and TCRdb retains in-frame clones only, with some absent. This sample has around 150,000 clones; 80% occur once, and the top ten carry 4% to 5.5%. Input material: PBMCs. The receptors stem from a man aged 25-45 years in good health and CMV-seronegative. Both conserved end residues are part of each CDR3. A D gene is named only where the DNA matches it firmly. The size field is filled for only some rows; it gives once, few, many or a size class.

cdr3_length j_call d_call clone_size v_call cdr3_aa cdr3_nt
14 TRBJ1-1 - few TRBV10-3 CAIIPSPGNTEAFF TGTGCCATCATCCCTAGCCCCGGGAACACTGAAGCTTTCTTT
14 TRBJ2-7 - - TRBV13 CASSDSAGNYEQYF TGTGCCAGCAGCGACAGTGCAGGGAACTACGAGCAGTACTTC
11 TRBJ2-5 - - TRBV7-2 CASSQAETQYF TGTGCCAGCAGCCAGGCCGAGACCCAGTACTTC
11 TRBJ1-3 - - TRBV28 CASILGNTIYF TGTGCCAGCATCCTGGGAAACACCATATATTTT
14 TRBJ2-4 TRBD2 - TRBV28 CASSDRLAVGIQYF TGTGCCAGCAGCGATAGACTAGCGGTAGGCATTCAGTACTTC
14 TRBJ2-4 TRBD2 - TRBV19 CATKRGGAKNIQYF TGTGCCACCAAAAGGGGAGGGGCCAAAAACATTCAGTACTTC
15 TRBJ2-3 - - TRBV6-4 CASSDSGGRTDTQYF TGTGCCAGCAGTGACTCTGGAGGCCGCACAGATACGCAGTATTTT
13 TRBJ2-5 - few TRBV19 CASRRGAQETQYF TGTGCCAGTCGACGGGGGGCTCAAGAGACCCAGTACTTC
16 TRBJ2-1 - - TRBV27 CASSPYERRSYNEQFF TGTGCCAGCAGCCCCTACGAGCGGCGCTCCTACAATGAGCAGTTCTTC
16 TRBJ2-1 - - TRBV7-6 CASSFSGTTTYNEQFF TGTGCCAGCAGCTTCAGCGGGACAACTACCTACAATGAGCAGTTCTTC
16 TRBJ1-5 TRBD1 - TRBV6-7 CASIDRDRGDNQPQHF TGTGCCAGCATCGACCGGGACAGGGGCGACAATCAGCCCCAGCATTTT
17 TRBJ2-2 TRBD2 few TRBV7-3 CASSYLAGGQNTGELFF TGTGCCAGCAGCTATCTAGCGGGAGGGCAAAACACCGGGGAGCTGTTTTTT
14 TRBJ2-7 TRBD1 once TRBV29-1 CSVAGGEVIYEQYF TGCAGCGTAGCAGGGGGCGAGGTGATCTACGAGCAGTACTTC
12 TRBJ2-2 - - TRBV29-1 CSARPGTGELFF TGCAGCGCCCGACCGGGGACCGGGGAGCTGTTTTTT
15 TRBJ1-6 - - TRBV9 CASSTSGVYNSPLHF TGTGCCAGCAGCACCTCAGGGGTATATAATTCACCCCTCCACTTT
15 TRBJ2-5 - - TRBV5-1 CASSLGGQGGLTQYF TGCGCCAGCAGCTTGGGAGGACAGGGAGGGTTGACCCAGTACTTC
16 TRBJ1-4 TRBD1 once TRBV27 CASTTRIRGLGEKLFF TGTGCCAGCACCACCAGAATTAGGGGGCTCGGGGAAAAACTGTTTTTT
14 TRBJ1-1 - - TRBV28 CASRTGWSNTEAFF TGTGCCAGCAGGACAGGTTGGTCGAACACTGAAGCTTTCTTT
14 TRBJ1-1 - - TRBV6-1 CASSEGGMDTEAFF TGTGCCAGCAGTGAAGGAGGAATGGACACTGAAGCTTTCTTT
16 TRBJ1-3 - - TRBV9 CASSLSVGASQNTIYF TGTGCCAGCAGCCTGTCGGTGGGGGCTTCTCAAAACACCATATATTTT
21 TRBJ1-4 TRBD1 - TRBV5-3 CARSQTGGEAPYHIDNEKLFF TGTGCCAGAAGCCAGACAGGGGGCGAAGCCCCATACCATATAGATAATGAAAAACTGTTTTTT
15 TRBJ2-1 TRBD2 - TRBV13 CASSLELAGGNEQFF TGTGCCAGCAGCTTAGAACTAGCGGGGGGCAATGAGCAGTTCTTC
14 TRBJ2-2 - - TRBV9 CASSVAGNTGELFF TGTGCCAGCAGCGTAGCAGGGAACACCGGGGAGCTGTTTTTT
15 TRBJ1-4 TRBD1 - TRBV28 CASSSQGLTNEKLFF TGTGCCAGCAGTTCACAGGGGTTGACTAATGAAAAACTGTTTTTT
14 TRBJ1-5 - - TRBV5-6 CASSYGLENQPQHF TGTGCCAGCAGCTACGGGTTAGAGAATCAGCCCCAGCATTTT
16 TRBJ1-2 TRBD1 - TRBV19 CASTPRAGGTGYGYTF TGTGCCAGTACCCCACGGGCAGGGGGAACGGGCTATGGCTACACCTTC
12 TRBJ1-2 TRBD1 - TRBV19 CASRLRQGTHTF TGTGCCAGTAGACTGCGACAGGGGACGCACACCTTC
16 TRBJ1-2 - - TRBV14 CASSQEEPGPNYGYTF TGTGCCAGCAGCCAAGAGGAACCAGGTCCTAACTATGGCTACACCTTC
17 TRBJ2-3 TRBD1 - TRBV5-1 CASSPGTGVRHVITQYF TGCGCCAGCAGCCCCGGGACAGGGGTTCGTCATGTGATAACGCAGTATTTT
14 TRBJ1-4 - - TRBV9 CASSVGASNEKLFF TGTGCCAGCAGCGTAGGGGCCTCTAATGAAAAACTGTTTTTT
15 TRBJ2-3 TRBD2 - TRBV11-2 CASSLTSDYADTQYF TGTGCCAGCAGCCTAACTAGCGACTATGCAGATACGCAGTATTTT
15 TRBJ1-2 TRBD1 - TRBV6-1 CASSGGDRGRSGYTF TGTGCCAGCAGTGGGGGGGACAGGGGGCGCAGTGGCTACACCTTC
17 TRBJ2-5 - - TRBV7-9 CSSSPWSRTGRGETQYF TGTTCCAGCAGCCCGTGGTCCAGGACAGGGAGGGGGGAGACCCAGTACTTC
13 TRBJ1-1 - - TRBV9 CASSLQGGHEAFF TGTGCCAGCAGCCTCCAAGGGGGACATGAAGCTTTCTTT
16 TRBJ2-7 - - TRBV28 CASSLVGTPKNYEQYF TGTGCCAGCAGTTTAGTAGGGACACCCAAAAACTACGAGCAGTACTTC
13 TRBJ2-3 TRBD2 - TRBV5-1 CASGLADTDTQYF TGCGCCAGCGGACTAGCGGACACAGATACGCAGTATTTT
14 TRBJ2-7 - - TRBV7-9 CASSLPDKAYEQYF TGTGCCAGCAGCTTACCCGACAAGGCCTACGAGCAGTACTTC
16 TRBJ2-1 TRBD1 few TRBV30 CAWMVGRDRGNNEQFF TGTGCCTGGATGGTTGGGCGGGACAGGGGGAACAATGAGCAGTTCTTC
14 TRBJ2-2 - - TRBV7-3 CASSRQPNTGELFF TGTGCCAGCAGCCGACAACCGAACACCGGGGAGCTGTTTTTT
15 TRBJ2-7 TRBD2 few TRBV5-4 CASSLVTSGSYEQYF TGTGCCAGCAGCTTGGTTACTAGCGGCTCCTACGAGCAGTACTTC
14 TRBJ1-2 - - TRBV5-4 CASSLWGLLYGYTF TGTGCCAGCAGCTTGTGGGGACTACTCTATGGCTACACCTTC
14 TRBJ2-2 - - TRBV5-6 CASSSYRETGELFF TGTGCCAGCAGCTCCTACAGGGAGACCGGGGAGCTGTTTTTT
15 TRBJ1-2 - - TRBV10-3 CAISPPRTTNYGYTF TGTGCCATCAGTCCGCCCAGGACTACTAACTATGGCTACACCTTC
14 TRBJ1-5 - - TRBV28 CASSFSRDSRPQHF TGTGCCAGCAGTTTCTCCAGGGACTCTAGGCCCCAGCATTTT
17 TRBJ2-3 TRBD2 - TRBV6-1 CASSEVTAGGYTDTQYF TGTGCCAGCAGTGAAGTAACAGCGGGGGGTTACACAGATACGCAGTATTTT
15 TRBJ2-3 - - TRBV4-1 CASSQDNAGSDTQYF TGCGCCAGCAGCCAAGATAACGCGGGGTCAGATACGCAGTATTTT
12 TRBJ2-2 - few TRBV27 CASTRNTGELFF TGTGCCAGCACCAGAAACACCGGGGAGCTGTTTTTT
14 TRBJ1-5 - - TRBV19 CASFPGSGLQPQHF TGTGCCTCCTTCCCGGGCAGCGGCCTCCAGCCCCAGCATTTT
13 TRBJ1-5 TRBD1 few TRBV28 CASRDRDNQPQHF TGTGCCAGCAGAGACAGGGATAATCAGCCCCAGCATTTT
14 TRBJ1-4 TRBD1 - TRBV30 CAWSRTGSNEKLFF TGTGCCTGGAGCCGGACAGGGAGTAATGAAAAACTGTTTTTT
15 TRBJ1-1 TRBD1 few TRBV28 CASSSPAGGSTEAFF TGTGCCAGCAGTTCCCCGGCAGGGGGAAGCACTGAAGCTTTCTTT
13 TRBJ1-5 - - TRBV19 CASSTQGGQPQHF TGTGCCAGTAGTACACAGGGTGGTCAGCCCCAGCATTTT
16 TRBJ1-3 - - TRBV18 CASSSLWGSSGNTIYF TGTGCCAGCTCGTCGCTCTGGGGCAGCTCTGGAAACACCATATATTTT
15 TRBJ2-3 TRBD2 - TRBV11-3 CASSLRARGIDTQYF TGTGCCAGCAGCCTAAGGGCGCGGGGGATAGATACGCAGTATTTT